The 24 T cell receptor beta chains below were found in one sample sequenced in a study of graft-versus-host responses after intestinal transplantation. The authors seeded some 200,000 CFSE-labeled responder cells together with some 200,000 irradiated stimulator cells tagged with violet dye. The assay was immunoSEQ multiplex PCR, and TCRdb's table has in-frame clones only and misses some. Of fewer than 15,000 clones listed, 30% to 40% are singletons. This material consisted of alloreactive CD8+ T cells from a mixed lymphocyte reaction culture, taken before intestinal transplant. Subset meaning: CFSE-low proliferating T cells sorted from approximately six-day pre-transplant mixed lymphocyte reaction (GvH or HvG direction). Receptors were obtained from a human patient who received an intestinal transplant.

The V gene is TRBV5-1, the J gene TRBJ1-1; D gene uncertain. With 0 bases removed from V and 2 bases from J, the gap between germline ends came to 11 bases. The germline V gene has CDR1 SGHRS and CDR2 YFSETQ. This CDR3 contains 15 residues. CDR3 in DNA: TGCGCCAGCAGCTTGGCCGGAGCAGCCAACACTGAAGCTTTCTTT. Translating gives CASSLAGAANTEAFF.

V gene TRBV5-4 combines with J gene TRBJ2-7; the D gene is possibly TRBD2 (8 bases). Germline V CDR1 and CDR2: SGHNT, YYREEE (reference sequence). V shed 1 base and J shed 1 base, with 18 bases lying between them. The CDR3 length is 17 residues. CDR3 DNA: TGTGCCAGCAGCTTGCGCCTTATAGCGGGACAGTCCTACGAGCAGTACTTC. It translates to CASSLRLIAGQSYEQYF.

The chain couples TRBV11-2 to TRBJ2-5, with TRBD2 matching over 15 bases. Germline V lookup: CDR1 SGHAT, CDR2 FQNNGV. The CDR3 has 16 residues. V dropped 5 bases and J dropped 5; count of bases not matched to a gene: 6. The CDR3 nucleotides read TGTGCCAGCAGCCCCGGACTAGCGGGGGGGAGGGAGACCCAGTACTTC. This gives the protein CASSPGLAGGRETQYF.

The V and J genes are TRBV29-1 and TRBJ1-2; 12 bases line up with TRBD1. There are 13 residues in the CDR3. Germline CDR1 is SQVTM and CDR2 is ANQGSEA. V was pared by 2 bases and J by 8 bases, with 3 bases of the junction left unmatched. The CDR3 spells CSVETGTGGGYTF. CDR3 DNA sequence: TGCAGCGTTGAAACCGGGACAGGGGGCGGCTACACCTTC.

This sequence joins TRBV30 and TRBJ1-2; the D gene is possibly TRBD1 (6 bases). The CDR3 runs to 13 residues. Germline V gene data show CDR1 as GTSNPN and CDR2 as SVGIG (reference sequence). Trimming removed 0 bases at V and 8 bases at J, with 13 bases between. The CDR3 region has the DNA TGTGCCTGGAGTGTACTTGAAGGGGGAGGCTACACCTTC. Protein: CAWSVLEGGGYTF. Complete variable domain (other parts from reference TRBV30 and TRBJ1-2): SQTIHQWPATLVQPVGSPLSLECTVEGTSNPNLYWYRQAAGRGLQLLFYSVGIGQISSEVPQNLSASRPQDRQFILSSKKLLLSDSGFYLCAWSVLEGGGYTFGSGTRLTVV.

The chain carries TRBV5-5 and TRBJ1-1; possibly TRBD1 for D (5 bases). CDR1 and CDR2 from the germline V gene are SGHKS and YYEKEE (reference sequence). Trimming removed 3 bases at V and 5 bases at J, with 17 bases between. The CDR3 sequence is 15 residues long. CDR3 coding DNA: TGTGCCAGCAGCTCGGGGGTCCTAGGGACGACTGAAGCTTTCTTT. It is translated as CASSSGVLGTTEAFF. Full variable domain (outside the CDR3, taken from reference TRBV5-5 and TRBJ1-1): DAGVTQSPTHLIKTRGQQVTLRCSPISGHKSVSWYQQVLGQGPQFIFQYYEKEERGRGNFPDRFSARQFPNYSSELNVNALLLGDSALYLCASSSGVLGTTEAFFGQGTRLTVV.

The chain couples TRBV19 to TRBJ2-1; TRBD1 agrees at 9 bases. Germline CDR1 LNHDA, CDR2 SQIVND (reference sequence). The CDR3 contains 15 residues. V lost 5 bases to trimming and J lost 1 base; unmatched junction nucleotides: 3. CDR3 residues: CASSLQGASYNEQFF. The CDR3 nucleotides read TGTGCCAGTAGTTTACAGGGGGCATCCTACAATGAGCAGTTCTTC.

This clone has only one observation. The CDR3, as DNA: TGTGCCAGCAGCTTGAGGCCAGGGGGAGTGACCGGGGAGCTGTTTTTT. Translation gives CASSLRPGGVTGELFF. The chain has TRBV7-7 and TRBJ2-2, with TRBD1 matching 7 bases. The CDR3 consists of 16 residues. J lost 5 bases, V lost 3 bases, and 9 bases had no gene match. Germline CDR1 and CDR2: SSHAT and FNYEAQ (reference sequence).

The sample holds a few counts of this clone. The rearrangement links TRBV9 to TRBJ2-3; possible D gene TRBD1, 5 bases. Trimming took 4 bases from V and 0 from J, leaving 21 bases between them. CDR1 and CDR2 (germline): SGDLS, YYNGEE. CDR3 length: 18 residues. CDR3 DNA: TGTGCCAGCAGCTCTCCTTGGGGCTTTAGTTCTAGCACAGATACGCAGTATTTT. This gives the protein CASSSPWGFSSSTDTQYF.

This chain uses TRBV30 with TRBJ2-1; D unclear. Trimming took 0 bases from V and 6 from J, leaving 9 bases between them. The germline V gene encodes CDR1 GTSNPN and CDR2 SVGIG (reference sequence). The CDR3 is 13 amino acids. CDR3 protein: CAWSVLPFNEQFF. DNA for the CDR3: TGTGCCTGGAGTGTACTTCCGTTCAATGAGCAGTTCTTC.

The chain uses TRBV27 and TRBJ2-7, with TRBD1 matching 10 bases. V lost 4 bases, J lost 0 bases, and 15 bases stayed unmatched. This CDR3 is built from 19 residues. Germline V gene data show CDR1 as MNHEY and CDR2 as SMNVEV (reference sequence). Written as DNA, the CDR3 is TGTGCCAGCAGTTCCTCAATCCCGGGACAGGGGATCGGCTCCTACGAGCAGTACTTC. As protein: CASSSSIPGQGIGSYEQYF.

The chain uses TRBV27 and TRBJ2-3; D remains ambiguous. The germline V gene has CDR1 MNHEY and CDR2 SMNVEV (reference sequence). Trimming removed 8 bases from V and 6 bases from J, with 12 bases in between. The CDR3 spans 12 residues. The CDR3 nucleotides are TGTGCCAGCCGTTCGGCCAGGGATACGCAGTATTTT. Its protein product is CASRSARDTQYF.

V is TRBV7-9 and J is TRBJ2-5; a possible D gene is TRBD1 (6 bases). The tail of the sequence fits TRBJ2-7 better, so the J call may be wrong. Germline CDR1 is SEHNR and CDR2 is FQNEAQ (reference sequence). This CDR3 is 12 amino acids long. The CDR3 loop is CASSSQGYEQYF. CDR3 nucleotides: TGTGCCAGCAGCTCACAGGGCTACGAGCAGTACTTC.

The chain carries TRBV30 and TRBJ1-5; a weak D match, TRBD1 (6 bases). V was clipped by 3 bases and J by 7 bases, with 13 bases between them. CDR1 is GTSNPN and CDR2 is SVGIG in the germline V gene (reference sequence). The CDR3 length is 13 residues. The CDR3 here is CAWSQGPGQPQHF. The CDR3 nucleotides read TGTGCCTGGAGCCAGGGGCCCGGCCAGCCCCAGCATTTT.

The chain employs TRBV5-1 and TRBJ2-3; TRBD2 agrees at 11 bases. Germline V gives CDR1 SGHRS, CDR2 YFSETQ. The J segment lost 2 bases and the V segment lost 4 bases, leaving 12 bases of the junction unmatched. This CDR3 region has 18 residues. CDR3 in amino acids: CASSPSGSSGGSTDTQYF. The CDR3 DNA reads as TGCGCCAGCAGCCCGAGCGGGTCTAGCGGGGGGTCCACAGATACGCAGTATTTT.

This sequence joins TRBV18 and TRBJ1-4; no reliable D call. Germline V gene data show CDR1 as KGHSH and CDR2 as LQKENI. With 3 bases removed from V and 0 bases from J, the gap between germline ends came to 8 bases. The CDR3 covers 15 residues. CDR3 sequence reads: CASSPEGSTNEKLFF. In nucleotides, the CDR3 is TGTGCCAGCTCACCGGAGGGATCAACTAATGAAAAACTGTTTTTT. The entire variable domain, with the rest obtained from reference TRBV18 and TRBJ1-4, is as follows: NAGVMQNPRHLVRRRGQEARLRCSPMKGHSHVYWYRQLPEEGLKFMVYLQKENIIDESGMPKERFSAEFPKEGPSILRIQQVVRGDSAAYFCASSPEGSTNEKLFFGSGTQLSVL.

The chain carries TRBV2 and TRBJ1-1; D remains ambiguous. The CDR3 loop spans 14 amino acids. Germline V gene sequence: CDR1 SNHLY, CDR2 FYNNEI. The ends were cut back, 5 bases at V and 2 bases at J, with 12 bases in the middle. CDR3 residues: CASSSEQFNTEAFF. In DNA, the CDR3 is TGTGCCAGCAGTTCTGAACAGTTTAACACTGAAGCTTTCTTT.

V gene TRBV15 combines with J gene TRBJ2-3, with 12 bases lining up with TRBD1. Germline V gene sequence: CDR1 LNHNV, CDR2 YYDKDF (reference sequence). CDR3 length: 13 amino acids. The V and J ends lost 8 bases and 6 bases, in that order; junction bases with no gene match: 3. The CDR3 nucleotides are TGTGCCACCGGGACAGGGGGCGAGGATACGCAGTATTTT. Translated: CATGTGGEDTQYF.

This clone was detected a few times. V usage is TRBV5-1 and J usage is TRBJ1-6; TRBD1 agrees at 7 bases. CDR3 length: 16 residues. V was pared by 4 bases and J by 7 bases, with 11 bases of the junction left unmatched. Germline-derived CDR1 and CDR2 are SGHRS and YFSETQ. CDR3: CASSPYGGTDNSPLHF. The CDR3 nucleotides are TGCGCCAGCAGCCCCTATGGTGGGACAGACAATTCACCCCTCCACTTT.

Only a few counts were recorded for this clone. The chain joins TRBV25-1 to TRBJ1-1, with TRBD1 matching 7 bases. The CDR3 sequence is 11 residues long. V shed 4 bases, J shed 8 bases, and the junction held 1 base outside the gene matches. Germline V gives CDR1 MGHDK, CDR2 SYGVNS. The CDR3 is CASSADREAFF. The CDR3 DNA sequence: TGTGCCAGCAGTGCGGACAGGGAAGCTTTCTTT.

This clone was found a few times. The CDR3 loop reads CASSLSTGVDTQYF. DNA of the CDR3: TGTGCCAGCAGCTTAAGTACAGGGGTAGATACGCAGTATTTT. J is TRBJ2-3 and V is TRBV7-9, with 7 bases that match TRBD1. Looked up from germline, CDR1 is SEHNR and CDR2 is FQNEAQ (reference sequence). The CDR3 has 14 residues. V lost 2 bases to trimming and J lost 5 bases; unmatched junction nucleotides: 4. The whole variable domain, remainder taken from reference TRBV7-9 and TRBJ2-3, is DTGVSQNPRHKITKRGQNVTFRCDPISEHNRLYWYRQTLGQGPEFLTYFQNEAQLEKSRLLSDRFSAERPKGSFSTLEIQRTEQGDSAMYLCASSLSTGVDTQYFGPGTRLTVL.

Only a few counts were recorded for this clone. The chain links TRBV13 to TRBJ2-7; D not resolved. The V and J ends lost 5 bases and 0 bases respectively, with 5 bases between them. Per the germline V gene, CDR1 is PRHDT and CDR2 is FYEKMQ (reference sequence). CDR3 length: 12 residues. The CDR3 loop reads CASSLSSYEQYF. In nucleotides, the CDR3 is TGTGCCAGCAGCCTGAGCTCCTACGAGCAGTACTTC.

V gene TRBV4-3 combines with J gene TRBJ1-1; 9 bases align to TRBD1. J lost 0 bases, V lost 3 bases, and 2 bases had no gene match. The CDR3 sequence is 15 residues long. CDR1 is LGHNA and CDR2 is YSLEER in the germline V gene. DNA for the CDR3: TGCGCCAGCAGCCACGGGACAGGGCTGAACACTGAAGCTTTCTTT. It translates to CASSHGTGLNTEAFF.

The rearrangement links TRBV4-1 to TRBJ2-7, with TRBD2 identical over 11 bases. The length of the CDR3 is 17 residues. V trimming: 0 bases; J trimming: 0 bases; junction bases outside the gene matches: 4. Germline CDR1 and CDR2: MGHRA and YSYEKL. Written as DNA, the CDR3 is TGCGCCAGCAGCCAAGAGACCGGGACTAGCGGCTCCTACGAGCAGTACTTC. Translating it yields CASSQETGTSGSYEQYF.